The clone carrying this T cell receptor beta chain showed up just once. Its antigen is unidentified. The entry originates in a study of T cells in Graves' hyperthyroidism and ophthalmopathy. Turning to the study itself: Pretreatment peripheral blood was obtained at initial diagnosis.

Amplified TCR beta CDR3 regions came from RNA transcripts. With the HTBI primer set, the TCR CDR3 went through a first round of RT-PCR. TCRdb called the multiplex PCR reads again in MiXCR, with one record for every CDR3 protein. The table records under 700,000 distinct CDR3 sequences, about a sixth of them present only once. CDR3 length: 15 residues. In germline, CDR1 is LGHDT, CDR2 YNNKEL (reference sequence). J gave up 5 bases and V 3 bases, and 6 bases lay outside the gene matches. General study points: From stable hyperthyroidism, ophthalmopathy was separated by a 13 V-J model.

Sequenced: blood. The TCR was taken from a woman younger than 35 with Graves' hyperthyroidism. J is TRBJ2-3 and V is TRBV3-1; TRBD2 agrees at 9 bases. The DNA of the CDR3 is TGTGCCAGCAGCCACGGGACTAGCTGGTTAGATACGCAGTATTTT. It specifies CASSHGTSWLDTQYF.